The 9 T cell receptor beta chains reported below all come from one sample, sequenced in a study of cytomegalovirus exposure and HLA in healthy donors. The PCR used 60 Vbeta and 13 Jbeta primers. Profiled with immunoSEQ multiplex PCR; TCRdb holds only in-frame clones, not every one. The sample includes more than 150,000 clones, 75% to 90% of them seen just once. The sample was PBMCs. The receptors originated from a man between 35 and 55 years old in good health and CMV-seropositive.

The V and J genes are TRBV6-5 and TRBJ1-1, with 11 bases identical to TRBD1. V trimming: 1 base; J trimming: 2 bases; junction bases outside the gene matches: 0. Germline assignment: CDR1 MNHEY and CDR2 SVGAGI. The CDR3 spans 15 residues. In nucleotides, the CDR3 is TGTGCCAGCAGTTACTGGACAGGGGGCAACACTGAAGCTTTCTTT. Its translation is CASSYWTGGNTEAFF.

This rearrangement joins TRBV6-6 to TRBJ2-5; 7 bases align to TRBD1. The CDR3 runs 15 residues. Germline CDR1 reads MNHNY; CDR2 reads SVGAGI (reference sequence). V trimming: 4 bases; J trimming: 6 bases; junction bases outside the gene matches: 11. The CDR3 is CASSSLGQRKQTQYF. CDR3 DNA: TGTGCCAGCAGTTCCTTGGGACAGAGGAAACAGACCCAGTACTTC.

The chain is built from TRBV11-2 and TRBJ2-3, with unresolved D. CDR3 length: 13 residues. Trimming took off 5 bases at V and 1 base at J, with 7 bases between the two ends. Germline V gives CDR1 SGHAT, CDR2 FQNNGV. Written as DNA, the CDR3 is TGTGCCAGCAGCCTCCCAGGCACAGATACGCAGTATTTT. This sequence encodes CASSLPGTDTQYF. Together with reference TRBV11-2 and TRBJ2-3, the CDR3 gives the full variable domain: EAGVAQSPRYKIIEKRQSVAFWCNPISGHATLYWYQQILGQGPKLLIQFQNNGVVDDSQLPKDRFSAERLKGVDSTLKIQPAKLEDSAVYLCASSLPGTDTQYFGPGTRLTVL.

V is TRBV27 and J is TRBJ1-5; 9 bases match TRBD1. V gave up 6 bases and J gave up 4 bases; unmatched junction bases: 7. The CDR3 runs to 15 residues. Germline V gene sequence: CDR1 MNHEY, CDR2 SMNVEV (reference sequence). CDR3 residues: CASSQGQGVNQPQHF. DNA for the CDR3: TGTGCCAGCAGCCAGGGACAGGGTGTGAATCAGCCCCAGCATTTT.

The rearrangement links TRBV10-3 to TRBJ2-2, with 7 bases identical to TRBD2. This CDR3 is 15 amino acids long. The germline CDR1 and CDR2 sequences are ENHRY and SYGVKD. V trimming: 4 bases; J trimming: 3 bases; junction bases outside the gene matches: 5. The CDR3 DNA follows: TGTGCCATCAGTGTCCGCCGGGGGGACACCGGGGAGCTGTTTTTT. Its translation: CAISVRRGDTGELFF.

The chain joins TRBV7-2 to TRBJ1-5, with TRBD1 matching over 11 bases. Germline V lookup: CDR1 SGHTA, CDR2 FQGNSA. The CDR3 consists of 14 residues. J lost 6 bases, V lost 4 bases, and 2 bases had no gene match. CDR3 DNA: TGTGCCAGCAGCTCGGACAGGGGGCCTCAGCCCCAGCATTTT. Translation gives CASSSDRGPQPQHF.

The rearrangement links TRBV29-1 to TRBJ1-5, with D maybe TRBD1 (6 bases). Germline V CDR1 and CDR2: SQVTM, ANQGSEA. The CDR3 covers 18 residues. The V end was cut by 8 bases, the J end by 0 bases, with 26 bases between. The CDR3 loop is CSLSGWARKQGSNQPQHF. The CDR3 nucleotides read TGCAGCTTGAGCGGTTGGGCCAGGAAACAGGGTAGCAATCAGCCCCAGCATTTT.

The genes are TRBV7-9 and TRBJ1-2, with D uncertain. V shed 5 bases and J shed 2 bases, with 9 bases lying between them. The CDR3 totals 13 residues. Germline lookup yields CDR1 SEHNR and CDR2 FQNEAQ (reference sequence). CDR3 amino acids: CASSATMNYGYTF. The CDR3 DNA sequence: TGTGCCAGCAGCGCTACTATGAACTATGGCTACACCTTC.

The rearrangement uses TRBV11-2 and TRBJ2-1; 9 bases are a match to TRBD2. Germline CDR1 and CDR2: SGHAT and FQNNGV. V lost 4 bases to trimming and J lost 8 bases; unmatched junction nucleotides: 21. The CDR3 extends over 19 amino acids. In DNA, the CDR3 is TGTGCCAGCAGCTCCCAAGGGGGGGCTACTAGCGGGTGGCGCTATGAGCAGTTCTTC. This translates into CASSSQGGATSGWRYEQFF.